What follows is one TCR beta chain and its context. Its cognate antigen is unknown. This may arise from a read error, as a much more abundant clone is one base away. The CDR3 length is 13 residues. Germline CDR1 and CDR2: MNHEY and SVGEGT. Researchers sorted naive CD8 T cells as cells that were CD8+CD4-CCR7+CD45RA+. The sample originates from a study of molecular identifiers for immune sequencing clone quantification. Overall study findings and caveats: Clone sizes that are highly expanded could be underestimated when identical TCR molecules share a barcode.

Making the bulk TCR libraries relied on previously described methods and listed TCR primers. TCRdb called the PCR reads again in MiXCR, with one record for every CDR3 protein. The data show roughly 86,000 distinct CDR3 sequences, around 20% seen once. This clonotype was obtained from a human donor in good health. Some libraries in this study had Jurkat cell RNA spiked in. The chain carries TRBV6-2 or TRBV6-3 and TRBJ1-1; D not certain. The sequenced material came from naive CD8+ T cells from blood, with Jurkat cell RNA spiked in. Subset of the sample: FACS-sorted CD8+CD4-CCR7+CD45RA+ naive T cells. The CDR3 is CASGYSPSREAFF. Written as DNA, the CDR3 is TGTGCCAGCGGTTACTCTCCTTCACGCGAAGCTTTCTTT.